These T cell receptor beta chains were read from a single sample in a study of cytomegalovirus exposure and HLA in healthy donors. Measured with immunoSEQ multiplex PCR; TCRdb has only the in-frame clones, and not every one. The sample holds about 80,000 clones, approximately 65% seen once. Sequencing was carried out using PBMCs. The receptors were sampled from a male donor in good health and CMV-seropositive. Each CDR3 is given with its conserved first and last residue. Each record gives: CDR3 DNA, CDR3 protein, J gene, V gene, clone size, D gene. A D gene is named only where the DNA matches it firmly. Rows may omit the clone size; those that give it use once, few, many or a size class.

TGTGCCAGCAGCTTGCGAGCCGGCGGGGGAGATACGCAGTATTTT | CASSLRAGGGDTQYF | TRBJ2-3 | TRBV13 | NA | TRBD2
TGCAGCGGCCACCGGGGGGGTAACACTGAAGCTTTCTTT | CSGHRGGNTEAFF | TRBJ1-1 | TRBV29-1 | few | NA
TGTGCCAGTAGTATAGGGGCGGGGGACCACGAGCAGTACTTC | CASSIGAGDHEQYF | TRBJ2-7 | TRBV19 | few | TRBD2
TGTGCCAGCAGTTTTATGACAGGGGACACTGAAGCTTTCTTT | CASSFMTGDTEAFF | TRBJ1-1 | TRBV28 | NA | TRBD1
TGTGCCAGCAGTTTGGCAGGTCGGTTTCAGTACTTC | CASSLAGRFQYF | TRBJ2-7 | TRBV28 | few | NA
TGTGCCAGCAGACCCGCGGGAAGCAATCAGCCCCAGCATTTT | CASRPAGSNQPQHF | TRBJ1-5 | TRBV27 | few | NA
TGTGCCAGCTCACCACGGACAGGGGTCAACACCGGGGAGCTGTTTTTT | CASSPRTGVNTGELFF | TRBJ2-2 | TRBV18 | once | TRBD1
TGTGCCAGCAGTTTGGGGGGAAGACGGGCGAACACTGAAGCTTTCTTT | CASSLGGRRANTEAFF | TRBJ1-1 | TRBV28 | NA | NA
TGCGCCAGCAGCTTCCAGACAGGGAGTGAAAAACTGTTTTTT | CASSFQTGSEKLFF | TRBJ1-4 | TRBV5-1 | few | TRBD1
TGTGCCAGCAGCCCCTGGGACAGCTACGAGCAGTACTTC | CASSPWDSYEQYF | TRBJ2-7 | TRBV14 | NA | TRBD1
TGTGCCAGCAGCTTAAGTAGCGGGAGTCGCGAGCAGTACTTC | CASSLSSGSREQYF | TRBJ2-7 | TRBV7-3 | NA | TRBD2
TGTGCCAGCAGTGAAAGGGCCCGGGGGGGGACTGGTACAGATACGCAGTATTTT | CASSERARGGTGTDTQYF | TRBJ2-3 | TRBV6-1 | few | TRBD2
TGCGCCAGCAGCCCCGAGGTAGGGAGTGAGCAGTTCTTC | CASSPEVGSEQFF | TRBJ2-1 | TRBV5-1 | NA | NA
TGTGCCACCAGCAGACTAGCGGGAGGGCCGCATGAGCAGTTCTTC | CATSRLAGGPHEQFF | TRBJ2-1 | TRBV15 | few | TRBD2
TGTGCCAGCAGTTACTCGTGGCTAGCGGGGGAGCAGTACTTC | CASSYSWLAGEQYF | TRBJ2-7 | TRBV6-5 | NA | TRBD2
TGTGCCAGCAGCTCGGGGACTAGCGGGAGGGCCGGGAAGACCCAGTACTTC | CASSSGTSGRAGKTQYF | TRBJ2-5 | TRBV7-2 | NA | TRBD2
TGTGCCTGGAGTGTGACTAGCACCGATACGCAGTATTTT | CAWSVTSTDTQYF | TRBJ2-3 | TRBV30 | few | TRBD2
TGTGCCAGCAGTTCACCGGGACAGGGGTACTATGGCTACACCTTC | CASSSPGQGYYGYTF | TRBJ1-2 | TRBV5-6 | NA | TRBD1
TGTGCCAGCAGTCCCGGTCCCCGGGGTTCAAATACGCAGTATTTT | CASSPGPRGSNTQYF | TRBJ2-3 | TRBV28 | few | NA
TGTGCCAGCAACCTCAGGGTTGGGTCACCCCTCCACTTT | CASNLRVGSPLHF | TRBJ1-6 | TRBV28 | NA | NA
TGTGCCAGCAGCCCGACAGGGGCAGCCAAAAACATTCAGTACTTC | CASSPTGAAKNIQYF | TRBJ2-4 | TRBV25-1 | NA | TRBD1
TGTGCCAGCAGCGAAGAGGGGGATCGGACAGATACGCAGTATTTT | CASSEEGDRTDTQYF | TRBJ2-3 | TRBV9 | few | NA
TGTGCTAGCAGCCCGAGCGGGAGCAATGAGCAGTTCTTC | CASSPSGSNEQFF | TRBJ2-1 | TRBV7-7 | NA | TRBD2
TGTGCCCTCCACCGGGACAGGGGGCGAACTGGGGCCAACGTCCTGACTTTC | CALHRDRGRTGANVLTF | TRBJ2-6 | TRBV30 | NA | TRBD1
TGTGCCTGGGGAGCAGGGTTCGACAATCAGCCCCAGCATTTT | CAWGAGFDNQPQHF | TRBJ1-5 | TRBV30 | NA | NA
TGTGCCGGTAGCGGGAGCTCCTACGAGCAGTACTTC | CAGSGSSYEQYF | TRBJ2-7 | TRBV28 | NA | TRBD2
TGTGCCAGCAGTCGCTGGAGGACTAGCGGCTACAATGAGCAGTTCTTC | CASSRWRTSGYNEQFF | TRBJ2-1 | TRBV28 | NA | TRBD2
TGTGCCAGCAGCTCCCGGGAAACAGATACGCAGTATTTT | CASSSRETDTQYF | TRBJ2-3 | TRBV7-9 | NA | NA
TGTGCCAGTAAGGTCCTGGGCGGCTACACCTTC | CASKVLGGYTF | TRBJ1-2 | TRBV19 | NA | NA
TGTGCCAGCAGTCCAAGGACTAGCGGGGGGGAGACCCAGTACTTC | CASSPRTSGGETQYF | TRBJ2-5 | TRBV6-1 | few | TRBD2
TGCGCCAGCAGCGAAGCACAGGGGTCCCTCGCCTACGAGCAGTACTTC | CASSEAQGSLAYEQYF | TRBJ2-7 | TRBV5-1 | NA | TRBD1
TGTGCCAGCAGTCCGGACACAACCCAAGAGACCCAGTACTTC | CASSPDTTQETQYF | TRBJ2-5 | TRBV28 | NA | NA
TGTGCCAGCAGCTTAGGAGGGGGCCGCCGCAAGGGGCAGCCCCAGCATTTT | CASSLGGGRRKGQPQHF | TRBJ1-5 | TRBV7-2 | NA | TRBD1
TGTGCCAGCAGCTTAAGGCGGTCCCTTAAAGGGCAGTTCTTC | CASSLRRSLKGQFF | TRBJ2-1 | TRBV7-9 | NA | NA
TGTGCCAGCAGCGAGTCAGGGGCAATCTCACCCCTCCACTTT | CASSESGAISPLHF | TRBJ1-6 | TRBV9 | once | NA
TGTGCCAGCAGCCTTGGGGTAGGGGGAACTAATGAAAAACTGTTTTTT | CASSLGVGGTNEKLFF | TRBJ1-4 | TRBV28 | NA | NA
TGTGCCAGCAGTTACTCGGGACAGGAGCACTATGGCTACACCTTC | CASSYSGQEHYGYTF | TRBJ1-2 | TRBV6-5 | NA | TRBD1
TGTGCCAGCAGTCCCCGGACAGGGATGAACACTGAAGCTTTCTTT | CASSPRTGMNTEAFF | TRBJ1-1 | TRBV28 | few | TRBD1
TGCGCCAGCAGCCCCGGGACAGCCGCCTTAGGGGAAAAACTGTTTTTT | CASSPGTAALGEKLFF | TRBJ1-4 | TRBV4-1 | NA | TRBD1
TGTGCCTGGAGTGGGAGAGATGAGCAGTTCTTC | CAWSGRDEQFF | TRBJ2-1 | TRBV30 | NA | NA
TGTGCCAGCAGCAACCGGGACTCTCCGGCCCACGAGCAGTACTTC | CASSNRDSPAHEQYF | TRBJ2-7 | TRBV7-2 | few | NA
TGTGCCAGCAGTGAAGGGCCCCAGGCGTTAGGCTACACCTTC | CASSEGPQALGYTF | TRBJ1-2 | TRBV6-1 | NA | NA
TGTGCCAGCAGCGTAGCCAGCTATAATTCACCCCTCCACTTT | CASSVASYNSPLHF | TRBJ1-6 | TRBV9 | NA | NA
TGTGCCAGCAGTTTAACTAGCGGGCCCTACGAGCAGTACTTC | CASSLTSGPYEQYF | TRBJ2-7 | TRBV27 | NA | TRBD2
TGTGCCAGCAGCTTACCAGGGACAAGAAACACCATATATTTT | CASSLPGTRNTIYF | TRBJ1-3 | TRBV5-6 | NA | NA
TGTGCCAGCAGCATTAGCGGGGGGAACACCGGGGAGCTGTTTTTT | CASSISGGNTGELFF | TRBJ2-2 | TRBV9 | NA | TRBD2
TGTGCCAGCAGTGTCCGGGACAGGGGTTACGAGCAGTACTTC | CASSVRDRGYEQYF | TRBJ2-7 | TRBV2 | few | TRBD1
TGTGCCAGCAGTAGGGACAGGACAATTTTCATGAACACTGAAGCTTTCTTT | CASSRDRTIFMNTEAFF | TRBJ1-1 | TRBV21-1 | NA | NA
TGTGCCAGCAGCCGAGACGGCGGGACTTCCTACGAGCAGTACTTC | CASSRDGGTSYEQYF | TRBJ2-7 | TRBV14 | NA | NA
TGTGCCAGCAGTGAAGCGCTAAGAAGAAGCACTGAAGCTTTCTTT | CASSEALRRSTEAFF | TRBJ1-1 | TRBV6-1 | few | NA
TGTGCCTGGAGTACAGCGGGAGAAAGGTACGAGCAGTACTTC | CAWSTAGERYEQYF | TRBJ2-7 | TRBV30 | NA | TRBD2
TGTGCCAGCTCACCACCTCAGGGTCCCGGGGAGCTGTTTTTT | CASSPPQGPGELFF | TRBJ2-2 | TRBV18 | NA | NA
TGTGCCAGCAGAGACAGGGAGGAGACTGAAGCTTTCTTT | CASRDREETEAFF | TRBJ1-1 | TRBV5-8 | NA | TRBD1
TGTGCCAGCAGAGTGGGAGGCAGCTCCTACGAGCAGTACTTC | CASRVGGSSYEQYF | TRBJ2-7 | TRBV7-2 | NA | NA
TGTGCCAGCAGTGACCCTGGGGCTAGCACAGATACGCAGTATTTT | CASSDPGASTDTQYF | TRBJ2-3 | TRBV28 | NA | NA